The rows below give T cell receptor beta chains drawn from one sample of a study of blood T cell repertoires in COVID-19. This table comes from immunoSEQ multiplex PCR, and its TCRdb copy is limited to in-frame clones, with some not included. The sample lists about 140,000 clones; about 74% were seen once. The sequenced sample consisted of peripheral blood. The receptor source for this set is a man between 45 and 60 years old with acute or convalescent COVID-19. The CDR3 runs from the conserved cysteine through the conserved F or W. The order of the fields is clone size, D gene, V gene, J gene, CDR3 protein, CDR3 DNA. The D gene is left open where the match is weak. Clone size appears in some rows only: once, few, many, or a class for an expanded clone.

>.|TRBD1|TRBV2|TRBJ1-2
CASSERGRATNYGYTF
TGTGCCAGCAGTGAAAGGGGGCGGGCGACTAACTATGGCTACACCTTC
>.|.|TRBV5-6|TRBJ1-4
CASRRYATNEKLFF
TGTGCCAGCAGACGGTACGCAACTAATGAAAAACTGTTTTTT
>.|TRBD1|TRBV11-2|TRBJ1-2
CASSPIRTGANYGYTF
TGTGCCAGCAGCCCGATCAGGACAGGGGCTAACTATGGCTACACCTTC
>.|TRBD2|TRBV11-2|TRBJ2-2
CASSLGLAGGPRTGELFF
TGTGCCAGCAGCTTAGGACTAGCGGGGGGGCCCAGAACCGGGGAGCTGTTTTTT
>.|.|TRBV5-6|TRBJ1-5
CASSQNRASDDQPQHF
TGTGCCAGCAGCCAGAACAGGGCCTCGGACGATCAGCCCCAGCATTTT
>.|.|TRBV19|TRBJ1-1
CASSGSRARGRTEAFF
TGTGCCAGTAGTGGCTCCAGGGCCCGCGGAAGGACTGAAGCTTTCTTT
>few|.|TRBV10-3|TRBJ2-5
CAIKASGRSEETQYF
TGTGCCATCAAGGCTTCGGGGAGGTCAGAAGAGACCCAGTACTTC
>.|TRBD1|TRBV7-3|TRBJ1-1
CASSEGLDTGGLAFF
TGTGCCAGCAGCGAGGGGCTTGATACAGGGGGATTGGCTTTCTTT
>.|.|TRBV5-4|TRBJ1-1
CASSLPNSEAFF
TGTGCCAGCAGCTTGCCCAATTCTGAAGCTTTCTTT
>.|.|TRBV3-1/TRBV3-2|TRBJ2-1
CASSQDPGRGTEQFF
TGTGCCAGCAGCCAAGATCCGGGGCGGGGAACCGAGCAGTTCTTC
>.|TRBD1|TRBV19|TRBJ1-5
CASSIGKGAPSNQPQHF
TGTGCCAGTAGTATCGGGAAGGGGGCGCCGAGCAATCAGCCCCAGCATTTT
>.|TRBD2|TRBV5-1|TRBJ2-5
CASSLAGLAVQETQYF
TGCGCCAGCAGCCTCGCGGGACTAGCGGTCCAAGAGACCCAGTACTTC
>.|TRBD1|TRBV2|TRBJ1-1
CASSGPETGVNTEAFF
TGTGCCAGCAGTGGGCCAGAAACAGGGGTGAACACTGAAGCTTTCTTT
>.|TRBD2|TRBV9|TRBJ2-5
CASSTQGLARETQYF
TGTGCCAGCAGCACCCAGGGACTAGCTAGGGAGACCCAGTACTTC
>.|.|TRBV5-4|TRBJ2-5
CASSFQGTQETQYF
TGTGCCAGCAGCTTTCAGGGTACCCAAGAGACCCAGTACTTC
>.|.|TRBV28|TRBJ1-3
CASSLYGGTGNTIYF
TGTGCCAGCAGTTTATATGGGGGGACTGGAAACACCATATATTTT
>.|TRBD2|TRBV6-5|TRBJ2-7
CASKSSGGLYEQYF
TGTGCCAGCAAGTCTAGCGGGGGCCTCTACGAGCAGTACTTC
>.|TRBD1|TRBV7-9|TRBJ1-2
CASSWTGLGGYTF
TGTGCCAGCAGCTGGACAGGGCTGGGGGGCTACACCTTC
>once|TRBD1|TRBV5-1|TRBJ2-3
CASSPRDRRTDTQYF
TGCGCCAGCAGCCCCCGGGACAGGCGCACAGATACGCAGTATTTT
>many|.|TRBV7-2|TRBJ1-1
CASGVLNTEAFF
TGTGCCTCGGGGGTTTTGAACACTGAAGCTTTCTTT
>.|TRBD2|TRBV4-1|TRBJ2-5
CASSSGVTSGQETQYF
TGCGCCAGCAGCTCGGGCGTGACTAGCGGGCAAGAGACCCAGTACTTC
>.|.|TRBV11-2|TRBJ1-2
CASSLGTDFNYGYTF
TGTGCCAGCAGCTTAGGGACAGACTTTAACTATGGCTACACCTTC
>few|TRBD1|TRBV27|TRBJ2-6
CASSSTGGNSGANVLTF
TGTGCCAGCAGTTCAACAGGGGGGAACTCTGGGGCCAACGTCCTGACTTTC
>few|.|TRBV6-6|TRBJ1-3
CASSPSSGNTIYF
TGTGCCAGCAGTCCCTCGAGTGGAAACACCATATATTTT
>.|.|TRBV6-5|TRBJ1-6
CASRGQDRANSPLHF
TGTGCCAGCAGGGGTCAGGACAGAGCTAATTCACCCCTCCACTTT
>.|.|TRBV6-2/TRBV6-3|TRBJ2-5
CASSYDGRKETQYF
TGTGCCAGCAGTTACGATGGCAGGAAAGAGACCCAGTACTTC
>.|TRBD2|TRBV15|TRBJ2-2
CATSREGLAAANTGELFF
TGTGCCACCAGCAGAGAGGGTCTAGCGGCAGCGAACACCGGGGAGCTGTTTTTT
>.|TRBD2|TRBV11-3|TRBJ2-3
CASSPGLAGAGTDTQYF
TGTGCCAGCAGCCCGGGACTAGCGGGAGCAGGTACAGATACGCAGTATTTT
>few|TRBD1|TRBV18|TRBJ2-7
CASSRDSSYEQYF
TGTGCCAGCTCACGGGACAGCTCCTACGAGCAGTACTTC
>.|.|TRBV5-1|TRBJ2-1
CASSLVAGLGYNEQFF
TGCGCCAGCAGCTTGGTGGCGGGATTGGGGTACAATGAGCAGTTCTTC
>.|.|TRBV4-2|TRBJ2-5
CASSQEQRGHGSQYF
TGTGCCAGCAGCCAAGAACAGCGCGGACATGGGTCCCAGTACTTC
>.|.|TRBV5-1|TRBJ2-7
CASSIGQNEQYF
TGCGCCAGCAGCATAGGACAGAACGAGCAGTACTTC
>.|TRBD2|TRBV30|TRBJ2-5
CAWTSGALTQYF
TGTGCCTGGACTAGCGGGGCCCTGACCCAGTACTTC
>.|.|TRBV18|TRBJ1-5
CASSPGGGPNQPQHF
TGTGCCAGCTCACCCGGGGGTGGACCCAATCAGCCCCAGCATTTT
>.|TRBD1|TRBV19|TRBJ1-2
CASSGGQGAYGYTF
TGTGCCAGTTCGGGGGGACAGGGGGCCTATGGCTACACCTTC
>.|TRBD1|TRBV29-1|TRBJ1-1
CSVDATGGDTEAFF
TGCAGCGTTGATGCGACAGGGGGTGACACTGAAGCTTTCTTT
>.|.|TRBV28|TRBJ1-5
CASSLVDRLGNQPQHF
TGTGCCAGCAGTTTAGTCGACAGGTTGGGCAATCAGCCCCAGCATTTT
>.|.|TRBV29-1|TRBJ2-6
CSVRDTGANVLTF
TGCAGCGTTCGGGACACTGGGGCCAACGTCCTGACTTTC
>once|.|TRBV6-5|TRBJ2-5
CASTPPGRGGTQYF
TGTGCCAGCACTCCCCCGGGTAGGGGAGGGACCCAGTACTTC
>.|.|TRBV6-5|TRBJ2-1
CASSQPPQGQFF
TGTGCCAGCAGTCAACCGCCCCAGGGGCAGTTCTTC
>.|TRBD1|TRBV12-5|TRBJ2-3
CASGFRTGQGADTQYF
TGTGCTAGTGGTTTTCGAACGGGACAGGGGGCAGATACGCAGTATTTT
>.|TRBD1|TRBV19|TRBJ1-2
CASTGQAQLSGGYTF
TGTGCCAGTACGGGACAGGCCCAACTTAGTGGCGGCTACACCTTC